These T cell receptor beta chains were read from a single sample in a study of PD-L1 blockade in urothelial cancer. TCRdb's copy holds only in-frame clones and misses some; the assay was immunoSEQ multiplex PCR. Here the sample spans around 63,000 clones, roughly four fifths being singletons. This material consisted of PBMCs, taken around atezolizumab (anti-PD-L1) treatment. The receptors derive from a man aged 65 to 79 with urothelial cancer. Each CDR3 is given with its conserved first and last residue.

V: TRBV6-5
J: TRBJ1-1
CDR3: CASLDRVNTEAFF

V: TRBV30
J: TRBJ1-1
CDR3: CAWREGISPDAEAFF

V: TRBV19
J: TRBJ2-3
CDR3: CASSISTTRDTQYF

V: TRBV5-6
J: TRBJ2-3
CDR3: CASSLDIASTDTQYF

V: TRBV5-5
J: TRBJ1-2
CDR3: CASSVQQRDSLYTF

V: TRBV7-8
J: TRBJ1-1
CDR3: CASSIKGQGYTEAFF

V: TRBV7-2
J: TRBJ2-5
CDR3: CASSFVTSGSGEQETQYF

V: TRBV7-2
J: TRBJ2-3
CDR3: CASSLTSGSRTDTQYF

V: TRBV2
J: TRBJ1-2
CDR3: CASGGSGGAGIKDGYTF

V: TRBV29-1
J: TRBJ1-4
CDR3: CSVGGAGDNEKLFF

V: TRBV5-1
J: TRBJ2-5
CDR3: CASSPVRGGETQYF

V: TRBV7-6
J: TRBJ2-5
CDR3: CASSLGGPQYF

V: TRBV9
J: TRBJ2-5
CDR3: CASSPPLAGGPLSFQYF

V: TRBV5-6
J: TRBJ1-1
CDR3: CASSLTRVEAFF

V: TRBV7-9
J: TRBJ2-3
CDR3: CASSPPRGGGRTDTQYF

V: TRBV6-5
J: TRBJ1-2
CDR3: CASSGRGQGNGYTF

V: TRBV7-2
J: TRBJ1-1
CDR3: CASSVPGTQNTEAFF

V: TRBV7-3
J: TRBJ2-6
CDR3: CASSLDRISGANVLTF

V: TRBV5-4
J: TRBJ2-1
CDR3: CASSPRLAGGDEQFF

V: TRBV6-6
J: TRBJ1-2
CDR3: CASSLSTGGYGYTF

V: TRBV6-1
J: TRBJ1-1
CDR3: CASRGQLNTEAFF

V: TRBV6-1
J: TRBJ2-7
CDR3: CASMGSSYEQYF

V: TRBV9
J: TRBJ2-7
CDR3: CASSVGSRTDYEQYF

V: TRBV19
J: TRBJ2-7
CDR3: CASSISGSAYEQYF

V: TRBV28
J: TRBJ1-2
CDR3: CASATGFYGYTF

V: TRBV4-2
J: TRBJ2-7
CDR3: CASSQEASGRAVSYEQYF

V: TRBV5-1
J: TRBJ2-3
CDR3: CASSFSGRLSDTQYF

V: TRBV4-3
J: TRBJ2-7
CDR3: CASSQGQGAFSEQYF

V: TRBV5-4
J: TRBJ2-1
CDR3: CASSSGGAIYNEQFF

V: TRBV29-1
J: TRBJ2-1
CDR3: CSVLAGGYNEQFF

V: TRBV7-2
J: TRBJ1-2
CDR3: CASSLEGRGLGGYTF

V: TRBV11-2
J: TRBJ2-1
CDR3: CASSSEAEQFF

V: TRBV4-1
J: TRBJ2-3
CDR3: CASSLGLGGGTQYF